What follows are 30 T cell receptor beta chains derived from one specimen sequenced in a study of blood T cell repertoires in COVID-19. Sequencing used immunoSEQ multiplex PCR; TCRdb keeps in-frame clones, though not all of them. The table shows roughly 230,000 clones, with 80% to 85% occurring only once. The sequencing sample was made of PBMCs or T cells enriched from blood (not recorded which). Source of these receptors: a man aged 50 to 59 who had recovered from COVID-19.

This clone came up once. This rearrangement joins TRBV5-1 to TRBJ2-3, with D tentatively TRBD2 (5 bases). The CDR3 spans 13 residues. Trimming cost V 4 bases and J 5 bases, with 11 bases left between them. The germline V gene has CDR1 SGHRS and CDR2 YFSETQ. CDR3 in amino acids: CASSPLSEDTQYF. CDR3 nucleotides: TGCGCCAGCAGCCCCCTTAGCGAAGATACGCAGTATTTT.

The chain employs TRBV6-1 and TRBJ2-7; no definite D call. The CDR3 is made up of 11 amino acids. V was trimmed by 5 bases and J by 3 bases, leaving 5 bases between them. Germline V CDR1 and CDR2: MNHNS, SASEGT. CDR3 in amino acids: CASSLYYEQYF. DNA for the CDR3: TGTGCCAGCAGTTTATACTACGAGCAGTACTTC.

The genes are TRBV5-1 and TRBJ2-1; 13 nucleotides agree with TRBD2. Looked up from germline, CDR1 is SGHRS and CDR2 is YFSETQ. CDR3 length: 16 residues. With 7 bases clipped from V and 7 bases from J, the junction kept 11 bases outside the gene matches. CDR3 loop: CASALGGTSGENEQFF. The CDR3 DNA follows: TGCGCCAGCGCCCTCGGGGGGACTAGCGGGGAAAATGAGCAGTTCTTC.

The table lists this clone with a count of one. The chain couples TRBV28 to TRBJ1-5, with D unresolved. There are 14 residues in the CDR3. The germline V gene encodes CDR1 MDHEN and CDR2 SYDVKM. Trimming removed 2 bases at V and 0 bases at J, with 5 bases between. In DNA, the CDR3 is TGTGCCAGCAGTTTAAGCGGTAGCAATCAGCCCCAGCATTTT. It codes for CASSLSGSNQPQHF.

This clone was found once. The CDR3 coding sequence is TGTGCCACCAGCAGAGAAGGGTGGACAGCCATCTATGGCTACACCTTC. This gives the protein CATSREGWTAIYGYTF. J is TRBJ1-2 and V is TRBV15; a weak D match, TRBD1 (6 bases). V lost 0 bases, J lost 4 bases, and 15 bases lay in between. Germline CDR1 reads LNHNV; CDR2 reads YYDKDF (reference sequence). The length of the CDR3 is 16 residues. Drawing the rest from reference TRBV15 and TRBJ1-2, the complete variable domain is DAMVIQNPRYQVTQFGKPVTLSCSQTLNHNVMYWYQQKSSQAPKLLFHYYDKDFNNEADTPDNFQSRRPNTSFCFLDIRSPGLGDTAMYLCATSREGWTAIYGYTFGSGTRLTVV.

V is TRBV5-1 and J is TRBJ2-7; 11 bases are shared with TRBD1. CDR3 length: 16 amino acids. The V gene end was trimmed by 4 bases and the J gene end by 4 bases; junction bases not matched to a gene: 10. CDR1 and CDR2 from the germline V gene are SGHRS and YFSETQ. The CDR3 bases are TGCGCCAGCAGCCGCCCGCCGGGACAGGGGGTTTACGAGCAGTACTTC. Translating it yields CASSRPPGQGVYEQYF.

This chain links TRBV7-8 with TRBJ1-1, with D hard to call. CDR1 is SGHVS, CDR2 FQNEAQ, per germline. Between the trimmed V and J ends, which lost 0 bases and 0 bases, there was a span of 14 bases. CDR3 length equals 17 residues. The CDR3 sequence: CASSLAVVGVMNTEAFF. CDR3 bases: TGTGCCAGCAGCTTAGCTGTAGTAGGAGTTATGAACACTGAAGCTTTCTTT.

The chain employs TRBV6-2 or TRBV6-3 and TRBJ1-1; D gene uncertain. The CDR3 length is 15 residues. Germline lookup yields CDR1 MNHEY and CDR2 SVGEGT. V gave up 0 bases and J gave up 5 bases, with 13 bases separating them. CDR3 sequence reads: CASSYSIKRLTEAFF. DNA of the CDR3: TGTGCCAGCAGTTACTCGATAAAGCGGTTGACTGAAGCTTTCTTT.

This chain joins TRBV30 and TRBJ2-3, with a tentative D call TRBD2 (5 bases). Germline CDR1 GTSNPN, CDR2 SVGIG (reference sequence). Trimming took off 4 bases at V and 4 bases at J, with 12 bases between the two ends. The CDR3 covers 13 residues. CDR3 amino acids: CAWTPAGSDTQYF. For the CDR3, the DNA is TGTGCCTGGACCCCCGCGGGTTCAGATACGCAGTATTTT.

V is TRBV5-6 and J is TRBJ2-1, with D possibly being TRBD1 (7 bases). The length of the CDR3 is 15 residues. V was clipped by 3 bases and J by 2 bases, with 12 bases between them. Germline CDR1 reads SGHDT; CDR2 reads YYEEEE. CDR3 coding DNA: TGTGCCAGCAGCTGGAGGGACAGAGCCTACAATGAGCAGTTCTTC. Translated: CASSWRDRAYNEQFF.

The chain is built from TRBV5-4 and TRBJ2-3, with 8 bases lining up with TRBD1. Germline values: CDR1 SGHNT, CDR2 YYREEE (reference sequence). The V gene end was trimmed by 3 bases and the J gene end by 2 bases; junction bases not matched to a gene: 11. This CDR3 is 17 amino acids long. CDR3 coding DNA: TGTGCCAGCAGCTCCGGAGGACAGGGCAGACCCACAGATACGCAGTATTTT. It specifies CASSSGGQGRPTDTQYF. Supplemented by reference TRBV5-4 and TRBJ2-3, the full variable domain reads ETGVTQSPTHLIKTRGQQVTLRCSSQSGHNTVSWYQQALGQGPQFIFQYYREEENGRGNFPPRFSGLQFPNYSSELNVNALELDDSALYLCASSSGGQGRPTDTQYFGPGTRLTVL.

This clone was observed a single time. V and J are TRBV7-3 and TRBJ2-1; TRBD2 matches at 10 bases. CDR1 is SGHTA and CDR2 is FQGTGA in the germline V gene. CDR3 length equals 15 residues. The J segment lost 4 bases and the V segment lost 4 bases, leaving 4 bases of the junction unmatched. The CDR3 bases are TGTGCCAGCAGCTCGACTAGCGGGTATTACAATGAGCAGTTCTTC. Translation: CASSSTSGYYNEQFF.

The V and J genes are TRBV5-1 and TRBJ2-2, with TRBD2 matching over 9 bases. The CDR3 length is 16 residues. Germline V gene sequence: CDR1 SGHRS, CDR2 YFSETQ. The V and J ends lost 1 base and 1 base, in that order; junction bases with no gene match: 2. The CDR3 region has the DNA TGCGCCAGCAGCTTGAATAGCGGGGGGAACACCGGGGAGCTGTTTTTT. Translating gives CASSLNSGGNTGELFF.

The chain couples TRBV6-1 to TRBJ1-5; 8 bases align to TRBD1. The V gene end was trimmed by 3 bases and the J gene end by 1 base; junction bases not matched to a gene: 2. CDR1 is MNHNS and CDR2 is SASEGT in the germline V gene. There are 15 residues in the CDR3. CDR3 DNA sequence: TGTGCCAGCAGTGACCACAGGGGGAGCAATCAGCCCCAGCATTTT. As protein: CASSDHRGSNQPQHF.

The genes are TRBV5-1 and TRBJ1-2; possibly TRBD1 for D (6 bases). This CDR3 is built from 13 residues. Germline CDR1 is SGHRS and CDR2 is YFSETQ. Between the trimmed V and J ends, which lost 5 bases and 3 bases, there was a span of 11 bases. The CDR3 reads CASSPDSYYGYTF. CDR3 coding DNA: TGCGCCAGCAGTCCGGACAGTTACTATGGCTACACCTTC.

This clone was seen a handful of times. The chain couples TRBV7-8 to TRBJ1-2; tentatively, D is TRBD1 (5 bases). The V and J ends lost 5 bases and 5 bases respectively, with 15 bases between them. The CDR3 runs 14 residues. The germline CDR1 and CDR2 sequences are SGHVS and FQNEAQ. CDR3 DNA sequence: TGTGCCAGCAGCCCCAGGGATTACCAATATGGCTACACCTTC. As protein: CASSPRDYQYGYTF. Full variable domain (missing parts from reference TRBV7-8 and TRBJ1-2): GAGVSQSPRYKVAKRGQDVALRCDPISGHVSLFWYQQALGQGPEFLTYFQNEAQLDKSGLPSDRFFAERPEGSVSTLKIQRTQQEDSAVYLCASSPRDYQYGYTFGSGTRLTVV.

The chain uses TRBV12-3 or TRBV12-4 and TRBJ1-2; TRBD1 agrees at 7 bases. There are 13 residues in the CDR3. V shed 7 bases and J 4 bases; nucleotides not matched to a gene: 6. This chain's CDR3 is CASTPDRVYGYTF. CDR3 DNA sequence: TGTGCCAGCACCCCAGACAGGGTCTATGGCTACACCTTC.

The rearrangement uses TRBV20-1 and TRBJ2-1; D not resolved. In germline, CDR1 is DFQATT, CDR2 SNEGSKA (reference sequence). V lost 3 bases, J lost 4 bases, and 7 bases lay in between. This CDR3 is 12 amino acids long. The CDR3 region is CSASRTYNEQFF. Written as DNA, the CDR3 is TGCAGTGCTAGTCGAACATACAATGAGCAGTTCTTC.

This clone is categorized as medium-sized (0.01 to 0.1%). This chain links TRBV6-2 or TRBV6-3 with TRBJ2-1; TRBD2 matches 9 bases. CDR1 and CDR2 from the germline V gene are MNHEY and SVGEGT. V trimming: 0 bases; J trimming: 6 bases; junction bases outside the gene matches: 6. This CDR3 has 16 amino acids. CDR3 region: CASSYSAGGTFNEQFF. The CDR3 region has the DNA TGTGCCAGCAGTTACTCGGCGGGAGGGACTTTCAATGAGCAGTTCTTC.

CDR3 sequence (DNA): TGTGCCAGTAGTATAGAGGGTCACTATAGCAATCAGCCCCAGCATTTT. Translating it yields CASSIEGHYSNQPQHF. The gene calls are TRBV19 and TRBJ1-5, with D unclear. The V end was cut by 0 bases, the J end by 0 bases, with 9 bases between. Germline V gene data show CDR1 as LNHDA and CDR2 as SQIVND (reference sequence). The CDR3 has 16 residues.

This clone has more than one count but fewer than ten. The rearrangement joins TRBV15 to TRBJ1-2; no firm D call. With 1 base removed from V and 1 base from J, the gap between germline ends came to 4 bases. The CDR3 has 13 residues. Germline V CDR1 and CDR2: LNHNV, YYDKDF (reference sequence). The CDR3 protein is CATSRGHNYGYTF. CDR3 coding DNA: TGTGCCACCAGCAGAGGACATAACTATGGCTACACCTTC.

The V call is TRBV18, the J call TRBJ2-7; a weak D match, TRBD1 (6 bases). The CDR3 totals 17 residues. The germline V gene encodes CDR1 KGHSH and CDR2 LQKENI. V gave up 3 bases and J gave up 0 bases, with 18 bases separating them. This CDR3 is CASSPRPGTTSSYEQYF. CDR3 in DNA: TGTGCCAGCTCACCCCGACCCGGGACAACGAGCTCCTACGAGCAGTACTTC.

The rearrangement links TRBV15 to TRBJ1-1, with TRBD1 identical over 7 bases. The germline V gene has CDR1 LNHNV and CDR2 YYDKDF (reference sequence). V lost 5 bases, J lost 1 base, and 4 bases stayed unmatched. This CDR3 has 14 residues. The chain's CDR3 is CATSARTGNTEAFF. The DNA of the CDR3 is TGTGCCACCAGCGCGCGGACAGGGAACACTGAAGCTTTCTTT.

The chain links TRBV10-2 to TRBJ1-4; TRBD1 agrees at 10 bases. Germline loops: CDR1 WSHSY, CDR2 SAAADI. This CDR3 comprises 13 residues. V was pared by 6 bases and J by 7 bases, with 2 bases of the junction left unmatched. In DNA form, the CDR3 reads TGCGCCAGCAGAGGGACAGGGGTTGAAAAACTGTTTTTT. This sequence encodes CASRGTGVEKLFF.

This chain uses TRBV10-1 with TRBJ2-2, with 8 bases that match TRBD1. This CDR3 has 14 residues. Germline V gene sequence: CDR1 WNHNN, CDR2 SYGVQD (reference sequence). V was clipped by 6 bases and J by 4 bases; unmatched bases: 4. CDR3 protein: CASRPGGFTGELFF. The CDR3 DNA sequence: TGCGCCAGCAGGCCAGGGGGCTTCACCGGGGAGCTGTTTTTT.

This sequence joins TRBV6-6 and TRBJ1-4; 7 nucleotides line up with TRBD1. The CDR3 sequence is 14 residues long. Germline V gives CDR1 MNHNY, CDR2 SVGAGI (reference sequence). V gave up 8 bases and J gave up 5 bases; unmatched junction bases: 8. The CDR3 DNA is TGTGCCAGCGGAGCCGGGACAGTCAATGAAAAACTGTTTTTT. Encoded protein: CASGAGTVNEKLFF.

This clone was observed at least ten times. This chain connects TRBV4-2 to TRBJ2-5, with D possibly matching TRBD1 (5 bases). Trimming removed 1 base at V and 0 bases at J, with 18 bases between. Germline loops: CDR1 LGHNA, CDR2 YNFKEQ. The CDR3 is 18 amino acids. As DNA, the CDR3 is TGTGCCAGCAGCCAAGGGGCCTTCTGGCAGGGAAACCAAGAGACCCAGTACTTC. Translation gives CASSQGAFWQGNQETQYF.

This chain joins TRBV28 and TRBJ2-5; TRBD1 agrees at 7 bases. Per the germline V gene, CDR1 is MDHEN and CDR2 is SYDVKM. The CDR3 is made up of 16 amino acids. V shed 3 bases and J 5 bases; nucleotides not matched to a gene: 12. The CDR3 DNA reads as TGTGCCAGCAGTTTTAACAGGGGTCCTCTCGGGGAGACCCAGTACTTC. This sequence encodes CASSFNRGPLGETQYF.

This clone was observed a single time. This rearrangement joins TRBV5-4 to TRBJ2-4; no firm D call. Germline CDR1 is SGHNT and CDR2 is YYREEE (reference sequence). The ends were cut back, 0 bases at V and 9 bases at J, with 19 bases in the middle. CDR3 length: 16 residues. The chain's CDR3 is CASSLGSRSVHGIQYF. The CDR3 DNA reads TGTGCCAGCAGCTTGGGTTCTCGATCAGTTCATGGCATTCAGTACTTC.

The chain employs TRBV6-4 and TRBJ2-2; D unclear. There are 14 residues in the CDR3. Looked up from germline, CDR1 is MRHNA and CDR2 is SNTAGT. With 4 bases removed from V and 3 bases from J, the gap between germline ends came to 9 bases. The CDR3 DNA is TGTGCCAGCAGTGTCCTCCTATACACCGGGGAGCTGTTTTTT. As protein: CASSVLLYTGELFF.